The clone carrying this T cell receptor beta chain was recorded a few times. This sample was included in a study of cytomegalovirus exposure and HLA in healthy donors. Clones were read by immunoSEQ multiplex PCR, and TCRdb kept only the in-frame ones, dropping some. In the table there are 82,000 or so clones, around 95% of which are singletons. Germline loops: CDR1 SGHAT, CDR2 FQNNGV. V shed 0 bases and J 5 bases; nucleotides not matched to a gene: 6. The CDR3 is 15 residues long. This TCR came from a woman between 18 and 29 years old in good health and CMV-seronegative. The sequenced material came from PBMCs. The chain recombines TRBV11-2 with TRBJ2-5; 7 bases match TRBD2. For the CDR3, the DNA is TGTGCCAGCAGCTTAGATCGGGCTAGCGGCGAGACCCAGTACTTC. This gives the protein CASSLDRASGETQYF. The variable domain in full, with the rest retrieved from reference TRBV11-2 and TRBJ2-5, is EAGVAQSPRYKIIEKRQSVAFWCNPISGHATLYWYQQILGQGPKLLIQFQNNGVVDDSQLPKDRFSAERLKGVDSTLKIQPAKLEDSAVYLCASSLDRASGETQYFGPGTRLLVL.